This T cell receptor (beta chain) was observed in a study of OX40 agonist ivuxolimab in advanced cancers. Describing the broader study: The costimulatory receptor OX40 (CD134) was targeted by ivuxolimab, a fully human IgG2 agonistic monoclonal antibody. Intravenous ivuxolimab was administered to patients every 2 weeks at six dose levels: 0.01, 0.1, 0.3, 1.5, 3 and 10 mg/kg. Of the approximately 50 patients in dose escalation, approximately 20 had hepatocellular carcinoma, about 15 had melanoma, 9 had renal cell carcinoma and 9 had head and neck cancer. A male proportion of nearly 85% and a mean age of 60 years, ranging from roughly 23 to 79, were recorded for the dose-escalation cohort. Patients were allowed to have had prior anti-PD-1, anti-PD-L1 or anti-CTLA-4 therapy, and approximately 39% of the dose-escalation patients had been treated with checkpoint inhibitors. Partial responses occurred in three dose-escalation patients: two with cutaneous melanoma and one with hepatocellular carcinoma. The purpose of peripheral TCRbeta sequencing was to test whether ivuxolimab changed TCR sequence diversity and led to clonal T-cell expansion. The monotherapy dose-escalation portion (N ≈ 56 patients) of the phase I ivuxolimab trial is reported in the paper. The paper as a whole reports these results and caveats: After ivuxolimab, more expanded clones were found on average in CD8+ T cells than in CD4+ T cells. At doses from 0.1 to 3.0 mg/kg, clonal expansion was seen in both CD4+ and CD8+ blood T cells between baseline and week 6. Low levels of normalized T-cell clonal expansion were also shown by some nonresponding patients. Which antigens the clonally expanded peripheral T cells were specific for was not determined. In partial responders in the 0.1-3.0 mg/kg groups, normalized peripheral clonal expansion was found to be among the lowest, especially among CD8+ T cells.

Concerning this clone: It has no known antigen specificity. Within one base of it there is no much larger clone, and no base qualities were kept.

Inclusive of the bounding cysteine and phenylalanine, the CDR3 is 16 residues long. Only CDR3 DNA remains: 48 bases, in frame from the first base. According to the germline V gene, CDR1 reads SGHAT and CDR2 reads FQNNGV. Ends trimmed: V by 1 base, J by 9 bases; bases unmatched to a gene: 10. The trial excluded patients who had a history of autoimmune disease or who were on systemic immunosuppression. In every dose cohort, peripheral blood was drawn for TCR sequencing at baseline, cycle 4 day 1, and cycle 7 day 1. The samples were drawn from a first-in-human, open-label, multicenter phase I dose-escalation trial of ivuxolimab. The trial enrolled adults with locally advanced or metastatic head and neck squamous cell, hepatocellular, melanoma or renal cell carcinoma. CD4+ and CD8+ T cells were sorted separately from peripheral blood before TCR sequencing. To sequence the TCRbeta CDR3 region, genomic DNA was isolated from the sorted cells. The immunoSEQ Assay was used for sequencing of TCRbeta CDR3 regions. TCRdb took over this immuneACCESS table, retaining in-frame rearrangements with V and J assigned. Such tables are incomplete; in checked studies, under half of the missing clones stem from an unresolved V gene, and the remainder is unexplained. The sample yields about 67,000 clones; around 86% were counted once. The ten most abundant clones make up approximately 4% of the sample.

Here the chain combines TRBV11-2 and TRBJ2-1; 9 middle bases align to TRBD1. Sequenced here: CD4+ or CD8+ T cells sorted from blood, sampled in a trial of the OX40 agonist ivuxolimab. This sequence originates from an adult with an advanced solid tumor such as melanoma, head and neck, liver or kidney cancer. The CDR3 region has the sequence CASSLVGDRGAGEQFF. The base sequence is TGTGCCAGCAGCTTAGTCGGAGACAGGGGGGCCGGTGAGCAGTTCTTC.